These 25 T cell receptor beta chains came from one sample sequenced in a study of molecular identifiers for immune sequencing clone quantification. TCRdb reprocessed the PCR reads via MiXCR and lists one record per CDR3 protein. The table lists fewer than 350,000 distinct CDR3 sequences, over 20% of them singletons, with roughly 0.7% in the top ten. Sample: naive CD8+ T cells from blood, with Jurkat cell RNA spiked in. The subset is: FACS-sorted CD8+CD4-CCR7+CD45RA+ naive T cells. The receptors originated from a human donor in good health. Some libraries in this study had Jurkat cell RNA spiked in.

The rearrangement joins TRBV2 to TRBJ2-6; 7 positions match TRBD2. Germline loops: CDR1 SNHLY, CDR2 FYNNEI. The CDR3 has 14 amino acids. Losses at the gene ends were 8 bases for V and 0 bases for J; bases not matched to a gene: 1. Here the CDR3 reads CASGGDSGANVLTF. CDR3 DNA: TGTGCCAGCGGGGGGGACTCTGGGGCCAACGTCCTGACTTTC.

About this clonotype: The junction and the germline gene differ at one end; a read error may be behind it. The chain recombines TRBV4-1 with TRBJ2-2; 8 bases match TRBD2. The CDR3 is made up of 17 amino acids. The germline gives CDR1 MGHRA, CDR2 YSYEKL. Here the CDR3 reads CASSQDNSLAGTRELFF. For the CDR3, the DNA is TGCGCCAGCAGCCAAGATAATAGCCTAGCGGGCACCAGGGAGCTGTTTTTT.

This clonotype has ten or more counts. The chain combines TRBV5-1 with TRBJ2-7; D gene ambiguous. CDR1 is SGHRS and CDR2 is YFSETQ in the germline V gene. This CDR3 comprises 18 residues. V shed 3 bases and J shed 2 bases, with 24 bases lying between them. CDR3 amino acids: CASSSSYPDGLHPYEQYF. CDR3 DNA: TGCGCCAGCAGCTCCTCCTACCCCGACGGATTGCACCCCTACGAGCAGTACTTC.

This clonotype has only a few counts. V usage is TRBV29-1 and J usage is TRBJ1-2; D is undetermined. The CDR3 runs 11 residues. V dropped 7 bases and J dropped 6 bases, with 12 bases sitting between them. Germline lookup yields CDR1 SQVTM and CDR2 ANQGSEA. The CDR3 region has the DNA TGCAGCGACACCCTATTCCATGGCTACACCTTC. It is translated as CSDTLFHGYTF.

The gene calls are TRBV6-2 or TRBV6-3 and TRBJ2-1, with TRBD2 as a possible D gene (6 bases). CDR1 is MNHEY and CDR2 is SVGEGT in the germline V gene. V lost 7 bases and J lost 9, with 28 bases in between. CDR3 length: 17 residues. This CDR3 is CASTRDFTKLSRGEQFF. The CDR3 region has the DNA TGTGCCAGCACTAGGGACTTCACGAAGCTGTCCCGTGGTGAGCAGTTCTTC.

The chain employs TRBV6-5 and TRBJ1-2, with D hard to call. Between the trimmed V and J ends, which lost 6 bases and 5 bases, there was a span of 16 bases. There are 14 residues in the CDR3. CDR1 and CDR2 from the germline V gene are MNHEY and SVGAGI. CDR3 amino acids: CASRQLGSLYGYTF. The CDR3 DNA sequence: TGTGCCAGCAGGCAACTTGGCAGTCTTTATGGCTACACCTTC.

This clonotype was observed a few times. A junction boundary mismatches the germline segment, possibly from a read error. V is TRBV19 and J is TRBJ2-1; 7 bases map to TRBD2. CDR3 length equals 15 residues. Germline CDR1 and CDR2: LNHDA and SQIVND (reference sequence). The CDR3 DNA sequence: TGTGCCAGTAGGATAGCGGGTAGCTCCTACAATGAGCAGTTCTTC. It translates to CASRIAGSSYNEQFF.

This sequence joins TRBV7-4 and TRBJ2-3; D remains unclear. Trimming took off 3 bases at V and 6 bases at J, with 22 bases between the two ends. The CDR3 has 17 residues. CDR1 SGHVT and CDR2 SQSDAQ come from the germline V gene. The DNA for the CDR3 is TGTGCCAGCAGCTTGAAGTTCGGGCGGCCCTCGGCGGATACGCAGTATTTT. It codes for CASSLKFGRPSADTQYF.

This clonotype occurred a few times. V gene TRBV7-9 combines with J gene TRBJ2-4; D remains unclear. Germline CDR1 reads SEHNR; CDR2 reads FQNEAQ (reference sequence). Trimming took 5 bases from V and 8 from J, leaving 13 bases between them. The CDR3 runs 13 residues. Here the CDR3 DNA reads TGTGCCAGCAGCCCCATTTTTATAGACATTCAGTACTTC. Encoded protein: CASSPIFIDIQYF.

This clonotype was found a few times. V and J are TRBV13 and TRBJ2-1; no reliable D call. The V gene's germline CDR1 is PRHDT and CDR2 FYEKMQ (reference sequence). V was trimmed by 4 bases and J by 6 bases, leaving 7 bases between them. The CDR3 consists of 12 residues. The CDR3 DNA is TGTGCCAGCAGCTCAGAAGTCAATGAGCAGTTCTTC. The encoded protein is CASSSEVNEQFF.

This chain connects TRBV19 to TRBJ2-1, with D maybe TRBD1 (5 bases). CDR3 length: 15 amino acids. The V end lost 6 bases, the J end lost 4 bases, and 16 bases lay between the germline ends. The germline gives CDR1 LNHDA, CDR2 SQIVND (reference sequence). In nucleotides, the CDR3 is TGTGCCAGTAGCTATCAGGGTGGGTTTTACAATGAGCAGTTCTTC. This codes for CASSYQGGFYNEQFF.

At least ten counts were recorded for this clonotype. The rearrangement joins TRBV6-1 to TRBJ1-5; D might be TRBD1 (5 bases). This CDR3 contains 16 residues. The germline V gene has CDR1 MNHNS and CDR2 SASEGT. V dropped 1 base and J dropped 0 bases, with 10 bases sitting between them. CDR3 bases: TGTGCCAGCAGTGAAGGACAGCCTTATAGCAATCAGCCCCAGCATTTT. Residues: CASSEGQPYSNQPQHF.

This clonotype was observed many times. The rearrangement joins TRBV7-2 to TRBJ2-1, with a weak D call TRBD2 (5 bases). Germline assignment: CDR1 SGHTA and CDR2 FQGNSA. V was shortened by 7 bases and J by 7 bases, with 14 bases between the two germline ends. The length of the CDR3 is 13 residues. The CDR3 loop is CASTPGVMNEQFF. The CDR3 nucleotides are TGTGCCAGCACCCCCGGGGTTATGAATGAGCAGTTCTTC.

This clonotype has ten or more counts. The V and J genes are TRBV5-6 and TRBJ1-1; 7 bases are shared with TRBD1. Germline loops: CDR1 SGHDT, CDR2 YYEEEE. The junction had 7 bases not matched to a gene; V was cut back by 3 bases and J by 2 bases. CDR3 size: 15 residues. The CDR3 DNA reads TGTGCCAGCAGCTCAGAAGGGACAGCTAACACTGAAGCTTTCTTT. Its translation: CASSSEGTANTEAFF.

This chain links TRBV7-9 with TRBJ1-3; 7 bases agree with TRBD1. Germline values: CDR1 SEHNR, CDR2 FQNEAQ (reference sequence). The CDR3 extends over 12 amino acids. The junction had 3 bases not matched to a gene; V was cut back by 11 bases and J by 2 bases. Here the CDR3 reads CALGGAGNTIYF. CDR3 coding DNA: TGTGCCTTAGGGGGCGCTGGAAACACCATATATTTT.

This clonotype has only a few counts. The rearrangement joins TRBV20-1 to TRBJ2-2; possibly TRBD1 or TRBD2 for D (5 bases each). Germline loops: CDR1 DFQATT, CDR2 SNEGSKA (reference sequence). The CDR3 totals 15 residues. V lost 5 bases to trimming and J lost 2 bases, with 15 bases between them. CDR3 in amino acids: CSADSRGHNTGELFF. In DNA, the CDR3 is TGCAGTGCTGACTCGAGGGGTCACAACACCGGGGAGCTGTTTTTT.

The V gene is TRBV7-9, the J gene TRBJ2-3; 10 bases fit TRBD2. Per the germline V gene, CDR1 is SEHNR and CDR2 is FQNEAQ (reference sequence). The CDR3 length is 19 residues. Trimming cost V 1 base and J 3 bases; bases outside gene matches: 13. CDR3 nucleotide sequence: TGTGCCAGCAGCTTAGGCCCAGCGGGAGGGCCTTTGGTTACAGATACGCAGTATTTT. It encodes CASSLGPAGGPLVTDTQYF. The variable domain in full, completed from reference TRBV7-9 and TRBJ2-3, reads DTGVSQNPRHKITKRGQNVTFRCDPISEHNRLYWYRQTLGQGPEFLTYFQNEAQLEKSRLLSDRFSAERPKGSFSTLEIQRTEQGDSAMYLCASSLGPAGGPLVTDTQYFGPGTRLTVL.

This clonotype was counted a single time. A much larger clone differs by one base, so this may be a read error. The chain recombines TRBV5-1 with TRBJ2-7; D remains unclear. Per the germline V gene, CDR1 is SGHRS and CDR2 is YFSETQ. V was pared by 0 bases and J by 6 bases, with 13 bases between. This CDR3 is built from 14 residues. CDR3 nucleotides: TGCGCCAGCAGCTTGGTGACCTTAACCGGCGAGCAGTACTTC. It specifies CASSLVTLTGEQYF.

The CDR3 region is CSARESRTSGKVNTQYF. CDR3 coding DNA: TGCAGTGCTAGAGAGTCTAGAACTAGCGGGAAGGTAAATACGCAGTATTTT. The chain couples TRBV20-1 to TRBJ2-3; 10 nucleotides agree with TRBD2. After removal of 0 bases from V and 7 bases from J, the junction contained 13 bases not matched to a gene. The CDR3 spans 17 residues. Germline V CDR1 and CDR2: DFQATT, SNEGSKA (reference sequence).

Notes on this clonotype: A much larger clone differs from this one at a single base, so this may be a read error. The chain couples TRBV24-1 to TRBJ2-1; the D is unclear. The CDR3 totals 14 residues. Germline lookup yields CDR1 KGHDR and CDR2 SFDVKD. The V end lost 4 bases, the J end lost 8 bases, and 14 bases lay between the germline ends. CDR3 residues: CATSEGKGVDEQFF. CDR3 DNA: TGTGCCACCAGTGAGGGCAAGGGTGTCGATGAGCAGTTCTTC.

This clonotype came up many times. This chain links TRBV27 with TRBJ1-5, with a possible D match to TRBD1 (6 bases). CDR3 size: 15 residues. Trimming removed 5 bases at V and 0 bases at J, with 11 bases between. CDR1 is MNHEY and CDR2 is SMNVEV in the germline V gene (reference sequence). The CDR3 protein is CASSPGQYSNQPQHF. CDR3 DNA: TGTGCCAGCAGTCCTGGACAGTATAGCAATCAGCCCCAGCATTTT.

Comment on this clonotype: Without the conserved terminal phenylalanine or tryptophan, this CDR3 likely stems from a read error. CDR3 nucleotides: TGTGCCAGCAGCCGGGGGGACAGTCAATACGAGCAGTACCTC. Translated: CASSRGDSQYEQYL. This rearrangement joins TRBV13 to TRBJ2-7; either TRBD1 or TRBD2 may supply D (7 bases each). This CDR3 spans 14 amino acids. V lost 5 bases and J 4 bases, leaving 15 bases between the germline ends. Germline V gives CDR1 PRHDT, CDR2 FYEKMQ (reference sequence).

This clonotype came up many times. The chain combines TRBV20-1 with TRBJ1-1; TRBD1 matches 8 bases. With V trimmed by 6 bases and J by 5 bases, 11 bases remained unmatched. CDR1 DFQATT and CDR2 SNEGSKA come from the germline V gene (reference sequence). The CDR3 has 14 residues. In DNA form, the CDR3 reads TGCAGTGCCATTCGGACAGGGTTGGTTACTGAAGCTTTCTTT. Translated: CSAIRTGLVTEAFF.

The CDR3 spells CASKPWGAGYEQYF. In DNA form, the CDR3 reads TGTGCCAGCAAACCTTGGGGGGCAGGTTACGAGCAGTACTTC. The gene calls are TRBV13 and TRBJ2-7; perhaps D is TRBD1 or TRBD2 (6 bases each). The CDR3 spans 14 residues. V shed 7 bases and J shed 4 bases, with 17 bases lying between them. CDR1 PRHDT and CDR2 FYEKMQ come from the germline V gene (reference sequence).

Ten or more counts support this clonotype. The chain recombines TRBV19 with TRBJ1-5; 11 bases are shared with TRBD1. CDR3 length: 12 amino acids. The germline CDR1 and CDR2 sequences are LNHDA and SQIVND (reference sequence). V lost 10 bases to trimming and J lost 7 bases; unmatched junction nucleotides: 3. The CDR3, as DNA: TGTGCCATCGGGACAGGGGGACAGCCCCAGCATTTT. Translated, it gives CAIGTGGQPQHF.